The clone carrying this T cell receptor beta chain appeared many times. Its antigen is still unknown. Germline V CDR1 and CDR2: SGHDT, YYEEEE. Trimming removed 4 bases from V and 5 bases from J; junction bases left unmatched: 6. The CDR3 extends over 14 amino acids. Since all of the isolated RNA was reverse transcribed, expressed TCRB transcripts were what got sequenced. Produced via immunoSEQ multiplex PCR; TCRdb's table is partial and in-frame only. The data show 120,000 or so clones, roughly 17% seen once. This sample is drawn from a study of beta chain features in type 1 diabetes. Whole-study findings and limits: Within each of all four CD4+ subsets, Type 1 diabetes patients had TCRB CDR3s that were moderately but significantly shorter.

This clonotype was obtained from a young man with type 1 diabetes. Specimen: central memory CD4+ T cells from blood. The genes are TRBV5-6 and TRBJ2-7; 10 nucleotides match TRBD1. The CDR3 sequence: CASSPGTGANEQYF. The DNA of the CDR3 is TGTGCCAGCAGCCCTGGGACAGGGGCGAACGAGCAGTACTTC.